This TCR beta chain was identified during a study of neurological immune-mediated disorders. The CDR3 sequence is 15 residues long. CDR1 is SGHRS and CDR2 is YFSETQ in the germline V gene. TCRdb processed the 5' RACE reads anew with MiXCR; each CDR3 protein has one entry. Of approximately 60,000 distinct CDR3 sequences in the sample, 3% to 4% are singletons; the top ten hold approximately 3.1%. As regards this clonotype: Relative to the germline gene, one junction end is altered; a read error may explain this.

Sample: PBMCs. V gene TRBV5-1 combines with J gene TRBJ1-5; D unresolved. The sequence was collected from a young woman with multiple sclerosis. This CDR3 is CASTLDGADNQPQNF. CDR3 nucleotides: TGCGCCAGCACCCTCGACGGCGCGGATAATCAGCCCCAGAATTTT.